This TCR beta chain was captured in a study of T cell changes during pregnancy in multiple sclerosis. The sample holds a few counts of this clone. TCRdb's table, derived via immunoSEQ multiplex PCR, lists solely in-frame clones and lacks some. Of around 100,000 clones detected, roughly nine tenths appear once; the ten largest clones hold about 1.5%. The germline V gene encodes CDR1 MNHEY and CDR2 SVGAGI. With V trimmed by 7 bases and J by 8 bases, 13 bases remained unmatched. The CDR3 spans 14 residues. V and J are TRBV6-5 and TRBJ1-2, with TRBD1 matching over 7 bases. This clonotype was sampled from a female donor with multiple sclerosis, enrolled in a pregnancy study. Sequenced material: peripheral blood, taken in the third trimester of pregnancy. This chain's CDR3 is CASIPNRGSRGYTF. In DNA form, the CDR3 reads TGTGCCAGCATCCCGAACAGGGGCAGTAGGGGCTACACCTTC.